This T cell receptor beta chain stems from a study of human T cells and chemical hapten exposure. Study as a whole: Throughout the roughly 26-week study, diphenylcyclopropenone was applied weekly to the patients' scalps.

Time point described: patch test 2, 6 weeks after DPC sensitization. This sample's treatment: therapeutic diphenylcyclopropenone sensitization with weekly scalp DPC. Alopecia patients deemed DPC-suitable, aged 18 to 70, excluding pregnancy. This clonotype was detected ten times or more. Per the authors' pipeline: A per-sample median of roughly 96,000 TCRs was observed, with a range of about 23,224 to 750,000. In TCRdb, the RACE reads were re-called with MiXCR into one record per CDR3 protein. TCRdb's processing, not the study's, gives the V and J calls here. This table holds around 360,000 distinct CDR3 sequences, about 6.9% found once. Germline V gene sequence: CDR1 SEHNR, CDR2 FQNEAQ (reference sequence). The ends lost 8 bases at V and 9 bases at J; junction bases unmatched: 11. The CDR3 covers 14 residues.

The clonotype originates from a woman aged 18-29 years with alopecia areata. Some clones in this sample may be carry-over from other donors' samples. This sequence joins TRBV7-9 and TRBJ1-5; 9 nucleotides agree with TRBD1. The sample here was whole blood, taken in connection with sensitization to the hapten diphenylcyclopropenone (DPC). The CDR3 loop is CASESGQGRWPQHF. CDR3 in DNA: TGTGCCAGCGAGAGTGGACAGGGGCGGTGGCCCCAGCATTTT.